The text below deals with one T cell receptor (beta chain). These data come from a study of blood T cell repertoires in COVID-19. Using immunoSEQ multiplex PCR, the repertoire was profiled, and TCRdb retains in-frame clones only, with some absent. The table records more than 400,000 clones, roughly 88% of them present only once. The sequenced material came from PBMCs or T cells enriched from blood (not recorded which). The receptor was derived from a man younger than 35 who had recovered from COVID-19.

The CDR3 coding sequence is TGTGCCAGCAGCTTTCAGGGAATCCAGCCCCAGCATTTT. It encodes CASSFQGIQPQHF. The V call is TRBV7-6, the J call TRBJ1-5; weak D call: TRBD1 (5 bases). V dropped 3 bases and J dropped 7 bases, with 10 bases sitting between them. Germline V gives CDR1 SGHVS, CDR2 FNYEAQ. The CDR3 runs to 13 residues.